The source of this T cell receptor beta chain is a study of blood T cells in healthy people across ages. Points from the study as a whole: Strong correlation linked observed beta diversity and percent naive T cells. It was the long-lived donors that had more naive CD4+ cells and higher diversity than aged donors. Total diversity from one million sequenced T cells was likely underestimated.

Germline V gene data show CDR1 as LGHNT and CDR2 as FRNRAP. Trimming removed 0 bases from V and 0 bases from J, with 8 bases in between. This CDR3 region has 15 residues. Worth noting for this clonotype: Its specificity is unknown.

The second PCR ran about 6 to 12 cycles with a sample-barcoded 5' primer and J-beta primers. TCRdb called the 5' RACE reads again in MiXCR, with one record for every CDR3 protein. Of hundreds of thousands of distinct CDR3 sequences in the sample, around 52% were seen once. Peripheral blood from each donor was collected in a volume of about 10 milliliters. The TCR was taken from a woman aged 80 or over in good health. The chain has TRBV12-5 and TRBJ1-1; tentative D call: TRBD1 (5 bases). Sample: blood. As DNA, the CDR3 is TGTGCTAGTGGTTTGGTACACAGGATGAACACTGAAGCTTTCTTT. This codes for CASGLVHRMNTEAFF.